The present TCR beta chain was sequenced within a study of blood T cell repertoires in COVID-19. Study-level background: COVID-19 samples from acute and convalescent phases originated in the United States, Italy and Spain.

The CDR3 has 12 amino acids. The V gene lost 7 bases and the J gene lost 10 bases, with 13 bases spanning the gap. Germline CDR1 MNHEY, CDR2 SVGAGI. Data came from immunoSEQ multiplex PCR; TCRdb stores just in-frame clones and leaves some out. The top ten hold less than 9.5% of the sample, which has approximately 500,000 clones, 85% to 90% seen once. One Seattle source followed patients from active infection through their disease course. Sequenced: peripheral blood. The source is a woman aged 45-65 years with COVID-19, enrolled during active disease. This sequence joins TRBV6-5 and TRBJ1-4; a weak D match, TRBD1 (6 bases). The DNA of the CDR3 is TGTGCCAGCACCACAGGGTACGGAAAACTGTTTTTT. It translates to CASTTGYGKLFF.